These 5 T cell receptor beta chains came from one sample sequenced in a study of identical twins. TCRdb passed the 5' RACE reads through MiXCR, listing each CDR3 protein once. The data contain hundreds of thousands of distinct CDR3 sequences, roughly 12% of them singletons. The sample was also reused in another study, on yellow fever vaccine responses in identical twins.

The sequencing input was PBMCs. These receptor sequences come from a woman younger than 35 in good health.

The V and J genes are TRBV12-3 or TRBV12-4 and TRBJ2-5; no firm D call. The V gene lost 5 bases and the J gene lost 2 bases, with 6 bases spanning the gap. This CDR3 contains 12 residues. CDR3 protein: CASSNAQETQYF. CDR3 nucleotides: TGTGCCAGCAGTAATGCACAAGAGACCCAGTACTTC.

In this sample, this clonotype turned up a few times. V and J are TRBV18 and TRBJ1-1; the D gene is possibly TRBD1 (5 bases). CDR1 is KGHSH, CDR2 LQKENI, per germline. The CDR3 runs 13 residues. Trimming took 3 bases from V and 4 from J, leaving 9 bases between them. The CDR3 DNA sequence: TGTGCCAGCTCACCTCAGAGGGGCACTGAAGCTTTCTTT. This translates into CASSPQRGTEAFF.

This chain links TRBV15 with TRBJ1-2; TRBD1 matches at 7 bases. With 6 bases clipped from V and 4 bases from J, the junction kept 5 bases outside the gene matches. CDR1 and CDR2 from the germline V gene are LNHNV and YYDKDF (reference sequence). CDR3 length: 13 residues. CDR3 sequence (DNA): TGTGCCACCAGGAAACAGGGGATCTATGGCTACACCTTC. It specifies CATRKQGIYGYTF.

The chain employs TRBV27 and TRBJ2-7, with D maybe TRBD1 (5 bases). The V gene's germline CDR1 is MNHEY and CDR2 SMNVEV (reference sequence). Trimming cost V 3 bases and J 0 bases, with 12 bases left between them. This CDR3 is built from 15 residues. The CDR3 here is CASSFRQPSSYEQYV. The DNA for the CDR3 is TGTGCCAGCAGTTTTAGACAGCCCAGCTCCTACGAGCAGTACGTC.

This chain uses TRBV12-3 or TRBV12-4 with TRBJ1-2; TRBD1 matches 7 bases. This CDR3 has 13 residues. The V segment lost 7 bases and the J segment 8 bases; nucleotides outside the gene matches: 10. Here the CDR3 DNA reads TGTGCCAGCACTAAACCCACAGGGGAAGGCTACACCTTC. It encodes CASTKPTGEGYTF.